The source of this T cell receptor beta chain is a study of blood T cell repertoires in COVID-19. The V end was cut by 1 base, the J end by 1 base, with 11 bases between. CDR3 length: 15 residues. Germline-derived CDR1 and CDR2 are SGDLS and YYNGEE. Assay: immunoSEQ multiplex PCR; the TCRdb copy retains only in-frame clones and omits some. The sample has about 130,000 clones; about 86% are singletons. This clonotype originated in a man aged 45-65 years who had recovered from COVID-19. J is TRBJ2-5 and V is TRBV9; D might be TRBD2 (6 bases). Specimen: PBMCs or T cells enriched from blood (not recorded which). CDR3: CASSVTRDLQETQYF. In DNA, the CDR3 is TGTGCCAGCAGCGTAACGCGGGACCTCCAAGAGACCCAGTACTTC.